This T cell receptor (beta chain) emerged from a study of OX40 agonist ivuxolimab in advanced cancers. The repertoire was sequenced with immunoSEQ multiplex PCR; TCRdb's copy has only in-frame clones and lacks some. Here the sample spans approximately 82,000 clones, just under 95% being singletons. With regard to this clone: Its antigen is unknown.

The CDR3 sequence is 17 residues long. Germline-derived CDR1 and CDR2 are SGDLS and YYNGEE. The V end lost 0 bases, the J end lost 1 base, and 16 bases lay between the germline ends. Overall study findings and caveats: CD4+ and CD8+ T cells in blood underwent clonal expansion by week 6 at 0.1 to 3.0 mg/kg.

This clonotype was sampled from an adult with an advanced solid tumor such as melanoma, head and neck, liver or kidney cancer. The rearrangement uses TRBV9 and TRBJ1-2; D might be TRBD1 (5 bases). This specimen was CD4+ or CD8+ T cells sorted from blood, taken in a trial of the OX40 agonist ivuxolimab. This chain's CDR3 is CASSVEGRALGNYGYTF. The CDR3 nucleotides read TGTGCCAGCAGCGTAGAGGGGCGGGCGCTGGGTAACTATGGCTACACCTTC.